Shown below are 24 T cell receptor beta chains from a single sample sequenced in a study of cytomegalovirus exposure and HLA in healthy donors. TCRdb's table, derived via immunoSEQ multiplex PCR, lists solely in-frame clones and lacks some. The data contain 90,000 to 150,000 clones, 85% to 90% of them singletons. Sequencing used PBMCs. These receptors came from a woman aged 18-30 years in good health and CMV-seropositive.

The chain recombines TRBV7-2 with TRBJ2-7; 9 positions match TRBD2. The CDR3 extends over 16 amino acids. The V gene's germline CDR1 is SGHTA and CDR2 FQGNSA. V shed 3 bases and J 0 bases; nucleotides not matched to a gene: 6. The CDR3: CASSFAGGKYSYEQYF. The DNA of the CDR3 is TGTGCCAGCAGCTTTGCGGGAGGGAAGTACTCCTACGAGCAGTACTTC. The full variable domain, in which reference TRBV7-2 and TRBJ2-7 provide the parts outside the CDR3, is GAGVSQSPSNKVTEKGKDVELRCDPISGHTALYWYRQSLGQGLEFLIYFQGNSAPDKSGLPSDRFSAERTGGSVSTLTIQRTQQEDSAVYLCASSFAGGKYSYEQYFGPGTRLTVT.

The rearrangement uses TRBV11-2 and TRBJ2-5; D uncertain. This CDR3 is 12 amino acids long. The V end lost 3 bases, the J end lost 3 bases, and 5 bases lay between the germline ends. From germline, CDR1 is SGHAT and CDR2 FQNNGV. The CDR3 sequence is CASSFAEETQYF. The CDR3 DNA follows: TGTGCCAGCAGCTTCGCAGAAGAGACCCAGTACTTC.

This clone was observed a few times. The rearrangement links TRBV4-2 to TRBJ1-2, with a weak D call TRBD1 (5 bases). V dropped 0 bases and J dropped 8 bases, with 13 bases sitting between them. The CDR3 contains 14 residues. Per the germline V gene, CDR1 is LGHNA and CDR2 is YNFKEQ. This CDR3 reads CASSQETDLTGYTF. CDR3 DNA: TGTGCCAGCAGCCAAGAGACAGACCTTACCGGCTACACCTTC.

This chain uses TRBV4-1 with TRBJ2-1; TRBD2 aligns across 10 bases. This CDR3 region has 16 residues. CDR1 and CDR2 (germline): MGHRA, YSYEKL. After removal of 1 base from V and 7 bases from J, the junction contained 7 bases not matched to a gene. The chain's CDR3 is CASSQARTSGWNEQFF. In DNA form, the CDR3 reads TGCGCCAGCAGCCAAGCCAGGACTAGCGGATGGAATGAGCAGTTCTTC.

For the CDR3, the DNA is TGTGCCAGCAGCTTGAGGACAGGATTGTTCTTC. Its translation: CASSLRTGLFF. The chain is built from TRBV5-6 and TRBJ2-1, with 7 bases matching TRBD1. CDR1 SGHDT and CDR2 YYEEEE come from the germline V gene. Trimming took 1 base from V and 15 from J; bases not matched to a gene: 4. The CDR3 is 11 amino acids. The full variable domain, completed using reference TRBV5-6 and TRBJ2-1, is DAGVTQSPTHLIKTRGQQVTLRCSPKSGHDTVSWYQQALGQGPQFIFQYYEEEERQRGNFPDRFSGHQFPNYSSELNVNALLLGDSALYLCASSLRTGLFFGPGTRLTVL.

The CDR3 DNA follows: TGTGCCAGCAGCTTGAAAGAGGGGGCGAATGAAAAACTGTTTTTT. Protein: CASSLKEGANEKLFF. The chain is built from TRBV5-4 and TRBJ1-4; TRBD1 aligns across 7 bases. Per germline, CDR1 SGHNT and CDR2 YYREEE (reference sequence). J lost 5 bases, V lost 1 base, and 5 bases had no gene match. The CDR3 contains 15 residues.

This clone has a count of ten or more. The CDR3 region has the DNA TGTGCCAGCAGCAAATTGGGGGACAGCGGAAACACCATATATTTT. Its translation is CASSKLGDSGNTIYF. The chain has TRBV5-4 and TRBJ1-3, with 7 bases fitting TRBD1. Germline assignment: CDR1 SGHNT and CDR2 YYREEE (reference sequence). The CDR3 length is 15 residues. J was trimmed by 4 bases and V by 4 bases; bases with no gene match: 8.

The rearrangement links TRBV9 to TRBJ1-2; D gene uncertain. V shed 3 bases and J shed 4 bases, with 10 bases lying between them. Germline V gene sequence: CDR1 SGDLS, CDR2 YYNGEE. This CDR3 contains 13 residues. CDR3 in DNA: TGTGCCAGCAGCGGGGAGGGTTTCTATGGCTACACCTTC. Translating gives CASSGEGFYGYTF.

The chain combines TRBV4-3 with TRBJ1-4, with D possibly matching TRBD1 (5 bases). V was shortened by 2 bases and J by 0 bases, with 16 bases between the two germline ends. Germline V gives CDR1 LGHNA, CDR2 YSLEER. The CDR3 extends over 18 amino acids. The chain's CDR3 is CASSQNAGRGSTNEKLFF. DNA of the CDR3: TGCGCCAGCAGCCAAAATGCGGGACGGGGATCAACTAATGAAAAACTGTTTTTT.

V and J are TRBV4-3 and TRBJ2-2; D is unresolved. V lost 0 bases, J lost 7 bases, and 12 bases lay in between. This CDR3 is built from 15 residues. Germline V gene sequence: CDR1 LGHNA, CDR2 YSLEER. This CDR3 is CASSQDGTEHGELFF. The CDR3 DNA reads as TGCGCCAGCAGCCAAGATGGAACAGAGCACGGGGAGCTGTTTTTT.

The chain is built from TRBV5-6 and TRBJ1-2, with TRBD1 identical over 12 bases. The length of the CDR3 is 15 residues. Trimming cost V 3 bases and J 4 bases; bases outside gene matches: 4. CDR1 is SGHDT, CDR2 YYEEEE, per germline. The CDR3 protein is CASSSGTGGGYGYTF. The CDR3 DNA follows: TGTGCCAGCAGCTCCGGGACAGGGGGCGGCTATGGCTACACCTTC.

This clone was seen once. Other DNA sequences in this sample translate to the same CDR3. The chain carries TRBV7-9 and TRBJ1-5; D gene uncertain. The CDR3 is 14 residues long. With 1 base removed from V and 0 bases from J, the gap between germline ends came to 4 bases. Germline values: CDR1 SEHNR, CDR2 FQNEAQ (reference sequence). The CDR3 coding sequence is TGTGCCAGCAGCTTAGATAATAGCAATCAGCCCCAGCATTTT. It translates to CASSLDNSNQPQHF.

The CDR3, as DNA: TGTGCCAGCAGTGAGTTGAGGCTTCCTAAAGAGACCCAGTACTTC. Translation gives CASSELRLPKETQYF. The V and J genes are TRBV2 and TRBJ2-5, with D unresolved. Trimming left V 3 bases short and J 3 bases short, with 14 bases between. The CDR3 consists of 15 residues. Germline V gene sequence: CDR1 SNHLY, CDR2 FYNNEI. Looking up the rest from reference TRBV2 and TRBJ2-5 gives the full variable domain: EPEVTQTPSHQVTQMGQEVILRCVPISNHLYFYWYRQILGQKVEFLVSFYNNEISEKSEIFDDQFSVERPDGSNFTLKIRSTKLEDSAMYFCASSELRLPKETQYFGPGTRLLVL.

The rearrangement uses TRBV2 and TRBJ2-1; maybe TRBD2 (6 bases). Germline values: CDR1 SNHLY, CDR2 FYNNEI. The CDR3 loop spans 15 amino acids. V shed 3 bases and J shed 0 bases, with 9 bases lying between them. The CDR3 DNA reads TGTGCCAGCAGTGACCCGGGACTCTCCTACAATGAGCAGTTCTTC. This translates into CASSDPGLSYNEQFF.

CDR3 nucleotides: TGTGCCAGCTCACCGCGGTTGGGAGATGGCAATCAGCCCCAGCATTTT. This encodes CASSPRLGDGNQPQHF. The chain carries TRBV18 and TRBJ1-5; D unresolved. This CDR3 comprises 16 residues. V was trimmed by 3 bases and J by 2 bases, leaving 14 bases between them. Germline CDR1 is KGHSH and CDR2 is LQKENI.

The CDR3 spells CASRRQGGTEAFF. The CDR3 bases are TGTGCCAGCAGGAGACAGGGGGGCACTGAAGCTTTCTTT. The genes are TRBV6-5 and TRBJ1-1; TRBD1 matches at 9 bases. The junction had 3 bases not matched to a gene; V was cut back by 6 bases and J by 4 bases. Germline CDR1 is MNHEY and CDR2 is SVGAGI. The CDR3 extends over 13 amino acids.

The chain joins TRBV5-1 to TRBJ1-1, with TRBD1 as a possible D gene (5 bases). Germline loops: CDR1 SGHRS, CDR2 YFSETQ. Trimming cost V 2 bases and J 4 bases, with 9 bases left between them. This CDR3 spans 13 amino acids. CDR3 in amino acids: CASSFDRGTEAFF. In nucleotides, the CDR3 is TGCGCCAGCAGCTTCGACAGAGGCACTGAAGCTTTCTTT.

The chain joins TRBV5-4 to TRBJ2-1, with D possibly being TRBD1 (6 bases). This CDR3 is 15 amino acids long. CDR1 and CDR2 from the germline V gene are SGHNT and YYREEE (reference sequence). V shed 0 bases and J shed 4 bases, with 11 bases lying between them. The DNA for the CDR3 is TGTGCCAGCAGCTTGGGGACAGTACCATACAATGAGCAGTTCTTC. It translates to CASSLGTVPYNEQFF.

This chain joins TRBV7-2 and TRBJ1-1; 10 bases map to TRBD1. Germline V gene lookup returns CDR1 SGHTA and CDR2 FQGNSA. The CDR3 has 14 residues. J lost 3 bases, V lost 6 bases, and 4 bases had no gene match. CDR3 in amino acids: CASRGGTGDTEAFF. CDR3 nucleotides: TGTGCCAGCAGGGGCGGGACAGGGGACACTGAAGCTTTCTTT.

V usage is TRBV4-1 and J usage is TRBJ1-2; 7 nucleotides align to TRBD1. Per germline, CDR1 MGHRA and CDR2 YSYEKL. With V trimmed by 3 bases and J by 3 bases, 7 bases remained unmatched. This CDR3 spans 15 amino acids. The CDR3 spells CASSQWWQGDYGYTF. In nucleotides, the CDR3 is TGCGCCAGCAGCCAGTGGTGGCAGGGGGACTATGGCTACACCTTC.

The chain joins TRBV10-3 to TRBJ1-2, with 7 bases that match TRBD1. Per the germline V gene, CDR1 is ENHRY and CDR2 is SYGVKD. V was clipped by 3 bases and J by 4 bases; unmatched bases: 11. CDR3 length equals 16 residues. This CDR3 is CAISESGQVSGYGYTF. The CDR3 DNA follows: TGTGCCATCAGTGAATCCGGACAGGTTTCGGGCTATGGCTACACCTTC.

V and J are TRBV7-9 and TRBJ2-3, with D perhaps TRBD1 (6 bases). The CDR3 extends over 15 amino acids. Germline-derived CDR1 and CDR2 are SEHNR and FQNEAQ (reference sequence). V lost 5 bases, J lost 6 bases, and 18 bases lay in between. This chain's CDR3 is CASSQGITAEDTQYF. For the CDR3, the DNA is TGTGCCAGCAGCCAGGGGATCACGGCAGAGGATACGCAGTATTTT.

The V gene is TRBV19, the J gene TRBJ2-7; 8 nucleotides match TRBD1. Losses at the gene ends were 6 bases for V and 4 bases for J; bases not matched to a gene: 8. The length of the CDR3 is 14 residues. The germline gives CDR1 LNHDA, CDR2 SQIVND (reference sequence). The CDR3 bases are TGTGCCAGTAGCAACGGACAGGGTTGGTACGAGCAGTACTTC. It encodes CASSNGQGWYEQYF.

This chain connects TRBV27 to TRBJ1-2; 12 bases line up with TRBD1. The V segment lost 5 bases and the J segment 5 bases; nucleotides outside the gene matches: 6. Germline V gene data show CDR1 as MNHEY and CDR2 as SMNVEV (reference sequence). The CDR3 has 15 residues. CDR3 residues: CASSPGTGGRYGYTF. CDR3 nucleotide sequence: TGTGCCAGCAGTCCCGGGACAGGGGGCAGGTATGGCTACACCTTC.